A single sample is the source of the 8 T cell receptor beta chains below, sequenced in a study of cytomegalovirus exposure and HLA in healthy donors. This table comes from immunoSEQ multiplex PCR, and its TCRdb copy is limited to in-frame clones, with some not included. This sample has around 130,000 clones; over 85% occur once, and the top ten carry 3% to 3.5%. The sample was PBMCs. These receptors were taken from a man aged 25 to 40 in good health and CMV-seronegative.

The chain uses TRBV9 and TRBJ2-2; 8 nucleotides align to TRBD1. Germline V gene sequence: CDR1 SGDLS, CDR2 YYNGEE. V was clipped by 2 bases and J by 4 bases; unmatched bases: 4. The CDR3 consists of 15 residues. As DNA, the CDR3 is TGTGCCAGCAGCGTTACAGGGGGTGGCACCGGGGAGCTGTTTTTT. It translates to CASSVTGGGTGELFF. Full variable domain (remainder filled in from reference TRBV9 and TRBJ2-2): DSGVTQTPKHLITATGQRVTLRCSPRSGDLSVYWYQQSLDQGLQFLIQYYNGEERAKGNILERFSAQQFPDLHSELNLSSLELGDSALYFCASSVTGGGTGELFFGEGSRLTVL.

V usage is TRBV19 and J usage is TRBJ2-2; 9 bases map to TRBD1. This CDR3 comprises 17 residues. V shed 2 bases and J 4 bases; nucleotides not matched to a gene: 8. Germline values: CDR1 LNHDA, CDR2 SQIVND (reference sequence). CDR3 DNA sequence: TGTGCCAGTAGTATATGGGGGCCGGGACAGGGCACCGGGGAGCTGTTTTTT. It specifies CASSIWGPGQGTGELFF.

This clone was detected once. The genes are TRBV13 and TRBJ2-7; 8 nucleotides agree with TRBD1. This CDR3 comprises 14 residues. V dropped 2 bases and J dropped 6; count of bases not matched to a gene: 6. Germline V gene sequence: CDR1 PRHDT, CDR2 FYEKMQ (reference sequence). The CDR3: CASSLYRGFGEQYF. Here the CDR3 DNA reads TGTGCCAGCAGCTTATACAGGGGGTTTGGCGAGCAGTACTTC. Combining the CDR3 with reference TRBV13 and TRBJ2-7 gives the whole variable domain AAGVIQSPRHLIKEKRETATLKCYPIPRHDTVYWYQQGPGQDPQFLISFYEKMQSDKGSIPDRFSAQQFSDYHSELNMSSLELGDSALYFCASSLYRGFGEQYFGPGTRLTVT.

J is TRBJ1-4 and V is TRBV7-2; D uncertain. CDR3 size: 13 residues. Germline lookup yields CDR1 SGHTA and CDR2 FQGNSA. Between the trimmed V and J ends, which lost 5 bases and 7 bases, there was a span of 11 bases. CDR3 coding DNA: TGTGCCAGCAGCCTATGGGCGGGTGAAAAACTGTTTTTT. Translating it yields CASSLWAGEKLFF. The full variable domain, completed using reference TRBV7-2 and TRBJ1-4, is GAGVSQSPSNKVTEKGKDVELRCDPISGHTALYWYRQSLGQGLEFLIYFQGNSAPDKSGLPSDRFSAERTGGSVSTLTIQRTQQEDSAVYLCASSLWAGEKLFFGSGTQLSVL.

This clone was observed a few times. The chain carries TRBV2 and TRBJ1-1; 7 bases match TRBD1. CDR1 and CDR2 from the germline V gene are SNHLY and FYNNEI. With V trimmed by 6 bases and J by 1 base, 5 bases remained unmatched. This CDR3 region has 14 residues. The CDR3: CASRRQGGNTEAFF. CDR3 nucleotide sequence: TGTGCCAGCAGAAGACAGGGTGGGAACACTGAAGCTTTCTTT.

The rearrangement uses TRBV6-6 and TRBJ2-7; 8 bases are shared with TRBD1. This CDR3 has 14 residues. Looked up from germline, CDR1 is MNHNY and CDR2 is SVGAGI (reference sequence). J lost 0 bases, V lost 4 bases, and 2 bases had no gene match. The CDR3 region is CASSFGQGSYEQYF. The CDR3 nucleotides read TGTGCCAGCAGTTTCGGACAGGGCTCCTACGAGCAGTACTTC.

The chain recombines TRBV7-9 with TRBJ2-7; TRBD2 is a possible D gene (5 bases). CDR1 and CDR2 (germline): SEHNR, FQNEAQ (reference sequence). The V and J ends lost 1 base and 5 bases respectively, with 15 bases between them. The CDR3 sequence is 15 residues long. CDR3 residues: CASSLGAGRFDEQYF. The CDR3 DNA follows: TGTGCCAGCAGCTTAGGGGCGGGCCGGTTCGACGAGCAGTACTTC. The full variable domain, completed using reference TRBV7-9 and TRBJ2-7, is DTGVSQNPRHKITKRGQNVTFRCDPISEHNRLYWYRQTLGQGPEFLTYFQNEAQLEKSRLLSDRFSAERPKGSFSTLEIQRTEQGDSAMYLCASSLGAGRFDEQYFGPGTRLTVT.

The CDR3 DNA follows: TGTGCCAGCAGCTTAGCTGCGGGGACTGAGCAGTTCTTC. This encodes CASSLAAGTEQFF. The chain uses TRBV11-3 and TRBJ2-1; weak D call: TRBD2 (6 bases). This CDR3 contains 13 residues. The V gene lost 1 base and the J gene lost 9 bases, with 10 bases spanning the gap. Germline V gene data show CDR1 as SGHNT and CDR2 as YENEEA.